This T cell receptor (beta chain) was recovered during a study of blood T cell repertoires in COVID-19. The germline CDR1 and CDR2 sequences are SGHRS and YFSETQ. The CDR3 covers 15 residues. V was clipped by 0 bases and J by 7 bases; unmatched bases: 2. Original processing notes: Reference gene primer amplification yielded estimated nucleated cell counts. Repertoires were generated with immunoSEQ multiplex PCR, while TCRdb's copy carries only in-frame clones and drops some. The V and J calls and clone size come from that table; D and trimming were worked out from the DNA. Among almost 500,000 clones listed, 80% to 90% were seen once. Adults between roughly 18 and 95 years of age took part from under 25 US areas. In Cohort 3, a recovered donor had either two negative PCRs, clearance, or symptom resolution.

The rearrangement uses TRBV5-1 and TRBJ2-1; 12 nucleotides line up with TRBD2. The TCR was taken from a woman in her sixties or seventies who had recovered from COVID-19. Sample: PBMCs or T cells enriched from blood (not recorded which). CDR3 bases: TGCGCCAGCAGCTTGGGGCTAGCGGGGGGGAATGAGCAGTTCTTC. It codes for CASSLGLAGGNEQFF.